This TCR beta chain was sequenced during a study of blood T cell repertoires in COVID-19. Whole-study context: Material from acute and convalescent COVID-19 was sourced from the United States, Italy and Spain. PBMCs, B-cell-depleted T cells, or T cells were the source of the cDNA or gDNA that made up the material.

The CDR3 has 15 residues. The J segment lost 2 bases and the V segment lost 3 bases, leaving 7 bases of the junction unmatched. Germline loops: CDR1 SGDLS, CDR2 YYNGEE. Sequencing used immunoSEQ multiplex PCR; TCRdb keeps in-frame clones, though not all of them. The table shows fewer than 400,000 clones, with 85% occurring only once. Donors were grouped by their self-reported clinical history. Sequences were obtained from PBMCs or T cells enriched from blood (not recorded which). The chain recombines TRBV9 with TRBJ2-7; 8 bases match TRBD1. This receptor was identified in a woman aged 25 to 39 who had been exposed to COVID-19. CDR3 sequence (DNA): TGTGCCAGCAGCGCGTCCGGGACAGGAGCCTACGAGCAGTACTTC. Translating gives CASSASGTGAYEQYF.